The 17 T cell receptor beta chains presented below share a single source sample, sequenced in a study of TIL therapy for anti-PD-1-resistant metastatic lung cancer. Time point denoted: pre-treatment sample, taken before nivolumab and TIL therapy. The libraries were made with immunoSEQ v3. The assay was immunoSEQ multiplex PCR, and TCRdb's table has in-frame clones only and misses some. The table has about 59,000 clones, 73% seen once; the top ten hold less than 2%. The sequenced sample was blood, obtained at baseline. The receptors shown here come from a person aged 25 to 80 with non-small cell lung cancer.

The chain uses TRBV5-4 and TRBJ1-1; a weak D match, TRBD1 (5 bases). The CDR3 contains 14 residues. Per germline, CDR1 SGHNT and CDR2 YYREEE (reference sequence). V was trimmed by 4 bases and J by 2 bases, leaving 12 bases between them. The CDR3 region has the DNA TGTGCCAGCAGCCCAGGGCTCCGCAACACTGAAGCTTTCTTT. Amino acids: CASSPGLRNTEAFF.

This clone was counted once. The rearrangement uses TRBV5-1 and TRBJ2-7; 8 bases are a match to TRBD2. The ends lost 5 bases at V and 5 bases at J; junction bases unmatched: 12. CDR3 length: 15 amino acids. Looked up from germline, CDR1 is SGHRS and CDR2 is YFSETQ. CDR3 nucleotides: TGCGCCAGCAGGCCGCACCCGGGACTAGAAAACGAGCAGTACTTC. Protein product: CASRPHPGLENEQYF.

This clone was seen more than once but under ten times. The chain combines TRBV4-1 with TRBJ1-2, with D possibly being TRBD1 (5 bases). The CDR3 is 15 residues long. Germline CDR1 reads MGHRA; CDR2 reads YSYEKL. Trimming pared 2 bases from V and 2 bases from J, leaving 12 bases between. The CDR3 spells CASSQLEGSNYGYTF. In DNA form, the CDR3 reads TGCGCCAGCAGCCAACTAGAGGGGTCCAACTATGGCTACACCTTC.

The rearrangement uses TRBV20-1 and TRBJ1-2; D unclear. This CDR3 comprises 11 residues. The germline V and J ends were trimmed by 2 bases and 7 bases, with 8 bases remaining between them. The germline V gene encodes CDR1 DFQATT and CDR2 SNEGSKA (reference sequence). CDR3 bases: TGCAGTGCTAGACCCCCGAGTGGCTACACCTTC. Translated: CSARPPSGYTF.

The V and J genes are TRBV11-3 and TRBJ2-3; D is undetermined. The V end lost 3 bases, the J end lost 1 base, and 5 bases lay between the germline ends. Germline CDR1 SGHNT, CDR2 YENEEA. The length of the CDR3 is 13 residues. The CDR3 protein is CASSFRGTDTQYF. CDR3 in DNA: TGTGCCAGCAGCTTCCGGGGCACAGATACGCAGTATTTT.

A few counts support this clone. The rearrangement uses TRBV19 and TRBJ1-5; 9 bases fit TRBD1. The CDR3 covers 15 residues. Germline CDR1 and CDR2: LNHDA and SQIVND (reference sequence). J was trimmed by 5 bases and V by 7 bases; bases with no gene match: 9. The CDR3 sequence is CASKMVGTGYQPQHF. The DNA of the CDR3 is TGTGCCAGTAAGATGGTTGGGACAGGGTATCAGCCCCAGCATTTT.

This clone has just a few counts. V gene TRBV6-5 combines with J gene TRBJ1-2; 8 nucleotides align to TRBD1. The germline V gene has CDR1 MNHEY and CDR2 SVGAGI. Trimming removed 2 bases from V and 6 bases from J; junction bases left unmatched: 5. This CDR3 comprises 14 residues. CDR3 residues: CASSYRTGRNGYTF. Here the CDR3 DNA reads TGTGCCAGCAGTTACCGGACAGGGAGGAATGGCTACACCTTC.

The chain employs TRBV20-1 and TRBJ2-4; the match to TRBD2 covers 7 bases. In germline, CDR1 is DFQATT, CDR2 SNEGSKA (reference sequence). J gave up 9 bases and V 4 bases, and 0 bases lay outside the gene matches. The CDR3 is 10 amino acids. CDR3 DNA: TGCAGTGCTACTAGCGGCATTCAGTACTTC. This gives the protein CSATSGIQYF.

CDR3 sequence (DNA): TGTGCCAGCATCCGACTACAGGGGGCAGGAGGCTACACCTTC. It specifies CASIRLQGAGGYTF. V and J are TRBV28 and TRBJ1-2, with TRBD1 identical over 9 bases. V trimming: 7 bases; J trimming: 8 bases; junction bases outside the gene matches: 11. CDR3 length equals 14 residues. Per germline, CDR1 MDHEN and CDR2 SYDVKM.

This chain connects TRBV7-9 to TRBJ2-7; maybe TRBD2 (5 bases). Germline V gene sequence: CDR1 SEHNR, CDR2 FQNEAQ (reference sequence). The V end was cut by 2 bases, the J end by 4 bases, with 18 bases between. CDR3 length: 16 amino acids. This CDR3 is CASSLSSAGGIYEQYF. DNA of the CDR3: TGTGCCAGCAGCTTATCATCCGCCGGAGGCATATACGAGCAGTACTTC.

In this sample, this clone turned up a few times. The CDR3 region has the DNA TGCGCCAGCAGCTTGGCCCATGAGGGAATGGGCGAGCAGTACTTC. Its translation is CASSLAHEGMGEQYF. This chain connects TRBV5-1 to TRBJ2-7, with D perhaps matching TRBD2 (5 bases). Germline V gene sequence: CDR1 SGHRS, CDR2 YFSETQ. The V end was cut by 0 bases, the J end by 6 bases, with 16 bases between. The CDR3 extends over 15 amino acids. Variable domain in full (rest from reference TRBV5-1 and TRBJ2-7): KAGVTQTPRYLIKTRGQQVTLSCSPISGHRSVSWYQQTPGQGLQFLFEYFSETQRNKGNFPGRFSGRQFSNSRSEMNVSTLELGDSALYLCASSLAHEGMGEQYFGPGTRLTVT.

The genes are TRBV5-1 and TRBJ2-2; TRBD1 might be the D (5 bases). In germline, CDR1 is SGHRS, CDR2 YFSETQ. Trimming removed 3 bases from V and 0 bases from J, with 21 bases in between. CDR3 length: 19 residues. CDR3 nucleotides: TGCGCCAGCAGCTGGGGTGGGCAGGGCTTAAGCCCGAACACCGGGGAGCTGTTTTTT. Its translation: CASSWGGQGLSPNTGELFF.

This clone was recorded only once. V usage is TRBV6-5 and J usage is TRBJ2-7; D is possibly TRBD1 (5 bases). Looked up from germline, CDR1 is MNHEY and CDR2 is SVGAGI. The CDR3 spans 16 residues. Trimming removed 0 bases from V and 4 bases from J, with 16 bases in between. CDR3 sequence: CASSYSTGTAKYEQYF. CDR3 in DNA: TGTGCCAGCAGTTACTCAACAGGAACAGCCAAATACGAGCAGTACTTC.

This clone was picked up one time. The V gene is TRBV28, the J gene TRBJ2-7; possible D gene TRBD1, 6 bases. This CDR3 region has 15 residues. V lost 3 bases and J lost 4, with 16 bases in between. Germline values: CDR1 MDHEN, CDR2 SYDVKM. The CDR3 DNA is TGTGCCAGCAGTTTTCTCAGGGGATTCGCGTACGAGCAGTACTTC. This codes for CASSFLRGFAYEQYF.

The gene calls are TRBV4-3 and TRBJ2-7; 13 bases agree with TRBD2. Germline V CDR1 and CDR2: LGHNA, YSLEER. Losses at the gene ends were 1 base for V and 6 bases for J; bases not matched to a gene: 0. This CDR3 is built from 14 residues. CDR3 coding DNA: TGCGCCAGCAGCCAAGGGACTAGCGGGAGCGAGCAGTACTTC. Its translation is CASSQGTSGSEQYF.

CDR3 in amino acids: CASSFRTSGGAKDEQFF. The CDR3, as DNA: TGTGCCAGCAGTTTCAGGACTAGCGGGGGGGCGAAGGATGAGCAGTTCTTC. This chain uses TRBV28 with TRBJ2-1; the match to TRBD2 covers 15 bases. V was clipped by 3 bases and J by 8 bases; unmatched bases: 8. Germline CDR1 MDHEN, CDR2 SYDVKM. The CDR3 consists of 17 residues.

The rearrangement joins TRBV10-3 to TRBJ2-7; D is perhaps TRBD2 (5 bases). The CDR3 is 14 amino acids. The germline gives CDR1 ENHRY, CDR2 SYGVKD. Trimming took off 2 bases at V and 0 bases at J, with 8 bases between the two ends. CDR3 nucleotides: TGTGCCATCAGTGAGCCTAGCAGCTCCTACGAGCAGTACTTC. Residues: CAISEPSSSYEQYF.